The T cell receptor (beta chain) described here comes from a study of control samples from healthy donors and cancer patients. The data were produced by immunoSEQ multiplex PCR, yet TCRdb's version contains in-frame clones alone and is incomplete. Among 150,000 to 200,000 clones listed, roughly 89% were seen once. Trimming removed 0 bases at V and 2 bases at J, with 11 bases between. Germline V gene sequence: CDR1 SGDLS, CDR2 YYNGEE. This CDR3 region has 15 residues. This clonotype was obtained from a woman aged 30 to 39 in good health. The sequenced sample consisted of blood. The V call is TRBV9, the J call TRBJ1-1; D perhaps matches TRBD1 (5 bases). The chain's CDR3 is CASSVVMGLNTEAFF. The CDR3, as DNA: TGTGCCAGCAGCGTAGTTATGGGGCTCAACACTGAAGCTTTCTTT.